This T cell receptor (beta chain) was obtained from a study of blood T cell repertoires in COVID-19. Across the study: The United States, Italy and Spain were the sources of the acute and convalescent COVID-19 samples. The analysed material was cDNA or gDNA that came from T cells, B-cell-depleted T cells, or PBMCs.

This clone has only a few counts. Germline CDR1 is LGHNA and CDR2 is YSLEER. This CDR3 region has 15 residues. Deletions cut 0 bases from V and 4 bases from J, with 10 bases between. This table comes from immunoSEQ multiplex PCR, and its TCRdb copy is limited to in-frame clones, with some not included. Among 270,000 or so clones listed, less than 85% were seen once. This chain links TRBV4-3 with TRBJ1-3; D may be TRBD1 (5 bases). This TCR derives from a woman between 18 and 29 years old with acute or convalescent COVID-19. Sequencing was done on a sample of peripheral blood. DNA of the CDR3: TGCGCCAGCAGCCAAGATTTATACAGGGGAAACACCATATATTTT. Encoded protein: CASSQDLYRGNTIYF.